This TCR beta chain stems from a study of T cell changes during pregnancy in multiple sclerosis. The CDR3 has 16 residues. Germline loops: CDR1 SGHTA, CDR2 FQGNSA. V shed 5 bases and J 4 bases; nucleotides not matched to a gene: 8. Produced via immunoSEQ multiplex PCR; TCRdb's table is partial and in-frame only. Among 50,000 to 60,000 clones, about 91% were seen once, and the ten largest hold about 0.76%. This clonotype originated in a female donor with multiple sclerosis, enrolled in a pregnancy study. Sample: CD4+ T cells from peripheral blood mononuclear cells, taken in the first trimester of pregnancy. The rearrangement uses TRBV7-2 and TRBJ2-3, with 11 bases identical to TRBD2. CDR3 coding DNA: TGTGCCAGCAGCCCTCCCCTAGCGGGGGGCCCAGATACGCAGTATTTT. Protein product: CASSPPLAGGPDTQYF.